This note documents a single T cell receptor beta chain sequence. This receptor's antigen is unknown. There are no base qualities to consult, and no much larger clone falls within one base. The sample comes from a study of CD8 T cells in Susac syndrome (dated by TCRdb to the late 2010s). Turning to the overall study: Of the Susac syndrome patients who were sequenced, eight were in clinical remission while about 6 had clinically active disease. At blood withdrawal, Susac syndrome patients were either therapy-naive, taking corticosteroids (in some cases with IVIg as well), or taking IVIg alone. Repertoire sequencing was used to test whether CD8+ T cell activation and differentiation in Susac syndrome was antigen driven. The study compared CD8+ T cell repertoire clonality among 12 healthy donors, about 14 Susac syndrome patients and about 16 multiple sclerosis patients.

Peripheral blood CD8+ and CD4+ T cells from healthy donors, Susac syndrome patients and multiple sclerosis patients were profiled by high-throughput TCR beta sequencing. The Susac syndrome patients fulfilled recently defined diagnostic criteria for either definite or probable disease. Bulk CD8+ and CD4+ T cells were purified magnetically by negative isolation, whereas CD8+ TEMRA cells were enriched by FACS. Blood was collected in EDTA tubes and processed within 24 hours, with PBMCs isolated through density gradient centrifugation. PBMCs intended for TCR sequencing were cryopreserved in liquid nitrogen and thawed later in a water bath at 37 degrees C. The sorted or isolated CD4+, CD8+ and CD8+ TEMRA cells had a purity of 90% or higher. Based on the germline V gene, the CDR1 and CDR2 sequences are SQVTM and ANQGSEA. V lost 3 bases and J lost 6 bases; the stretch between them is 14 bases long. From cysteine to phenylalanine, the CDR3 is 13 amino acids long. Of the read, only the CDR3 DNA is kept; its 39 bases are in frame from base 1.

RNA was extracted using the RNeasy kit, and about 0.45 to 1 ug of the RNA was reverse transcribed with random hexamers. The immunoSEQ multiplex PCR assay, which covers 54 Vbeta and 13 Jbeta segments, was used to amplify TCR beta CDR3 regions. PCR amplification bias was corrected by using a synthetic template baseline for primer optimization and computational correction. Per the authors' processing: Reads were assigned to V, D and J genes according to IMGT and analyzed in immunoSEQ Analyzer, with only productive sequences retained. Clonality was calculated as one minus the Shannon entropy normalized by log2 of the number of productive unique sequences. For each patient and control, public and private clones were evaluated among the 100 most prevalent clones. Susac-specific clones were defined as absent from healthy and MS cohorts, about 1,000 published viral clones and other ImmuneACCESS disease sequences. TCRdb took the public reads, trimmed them with fastp at Q25, ran MiXCR for clone calling and kept in-frame beta chains. For every CDR3 protein sequence, its rows merge into one entry that carries the most common genes and DNA. For this entry, the V and J calls and clone size follow TCRdb and not the study's own pipeline. Counted in this sample were 75,000 to 100,000 distinct CDR3 sequences; approximately 95% of them appeared once. Together, the top ten hold more than 0.45% of the sample.

On the study overall, not on this receptor specifically: Susac syndrome CD8+ repertoires showed clonal expansion, highest in CD8+ TEMRA cells and greater in clinically active than remitting patients. Looking at Susac-specific public clones, the researchers identified roughly 17 in the total CD8+ repertoire and roughly 5 in the CD8+ TEMRA repertoire. The number of individuals in the TCR sequencing and HLA analysis was acknowledged as relatively small.

This receptor was obtained from a human donor with Susac syndrome. The sample was CD8+ T cells from PBMCs. The receptor chain draws on TRBV29-1 and TRBJ1-1; no D gene call is confident. The nucleotides are TGCAGCGTTGAGGAACAGCATATAGCTGAAGCTTTCTTT. This translates into CSVEEQHIAEAFF.